These 13 T cell receptor beta chains were all obtained from the same sample, sequenced in a study of radiotherapy plus CTLA-4 blockade in lung cancer (dated by TCRdb to between 2018 and 2020). The library was obtained by the immunoSEQ multiplex PCR assay. Drawn from immuneACCESS, this table holds only the in-frame rearrangements with V and J called that TCRdb kept. Clones are partly lost; checked studies trace under half to an unresolved V gene and leave the rest unexplained. Recorded for this sample are tens of thousands of clones; approximately 90% of them occurred a single time. 7.8% of the sample goes to the ten largest clones. Sequencing was performed on peripheral blood, taken from a patient treated with radiotherapy plus ipilimumab. These receptors were collected from a human donor with non-small cell lung cancer whose response to radiotherapy plus ipilimumab could not be evaluated.

The V call is TRBV13, the J call TRBJ1-2, with D possibly TRBD1 on 6 matching bases. Germline CDR1 is PRHDT and CDR2 is FYEKMQ (reference sequence). CDR3 length equals 13 residues. V was shortened by 5 bases and J by 7 bases, with 14 bases between the two germline ends. The CDR3 DNA reads TGTGCCAGCAGCCCCCCGGGGGGCGGTGGCTACACCTTC. It translates to CASSPPGGGGYTF.

The rearrangement uses TRBV18 and TRBJ2-7, with a tentative D call TRBD1 (5 bases). CDR1 and CDR2 from the germline V gene are KGHSH and LQKENI. The CDR3 totals 15 residues. Between the trimmed V and J ends, which lost 1 base and 1 base, there was a span of 11 bases. Written as DNA, the CDR3 is TGTGCCAGCTCACCACAAACAGGACAATCCTACGAGCAGTACTTC. Its translation: CASSPQTGQSYEQYF.

This clone appeared a single time. The gene calls are TRBV6-5 and TRBJ2-3; the match to TRBD1 covers 7 bases. The CDR3 extends over 13 amino acids. In germline, CDR1 is MNHEY, CDR2 SVGAGI. V lost 8 bases, J lost 2 bases, and 4 bases stayed unmatched. DNA of the CDR3: TGTGCCAGCCGGGACAGAAACACAGATACGCAGTATTTT. Its protein product is CASRDRNTDTQYF.

The chain combines TRBV25-1 with TRBJ1-4, with 7 bases aligning to TRBD1. CDR3 length: 15 amino acids. V trimming: 6 bases; J trimming: 5 bases; junction bases outside the gene matches: 9. Germline V gene data show CDR1 as MGHDK and CDR2 as SYGVNS. The CDR3 coding sequence is TGTGCCAGCAGCGATACCGGGACAGTGAATGAAAAACTGTTTTTT. Amino acid sequence: CASSDTGTVNEKLFF.

The rearrangement links TRBV6-1 to TRBJ1-5; 8 bases match TRBD1. V lost 6 bases to trimming and J lost 6 bases; unmatched junction nucleotides: 10. Germline V CDR1 and CDR2: MNHNS, SASEGT. CDR3 length: 15 residues. The CDR3 region has the DNA TGTGCCAGCAGCGCCAGGACAGGGTCTGGTCAGCCCCAGCATTTT. This translates into CASSARTGSGQPQHF.

This clone has only one observation. V gene TRBV7-2 combines with J gene TRBJ2-5, with 7 nucleotides matching TRBD2. CDR1 SGHTA and CDR2 FQGNSA come from the germline V gene. This CDR3 comprises 14 residues. Losses at the gene ends were 4 bases for V and 5 bases for J; bases not matched to a gene: 7. The CDR3 sequence: CASSYQMGGETQYF. The CDR3 DNA is TGTGCCAGCAGCTATCAGATGGGGGGGGAGACCCAGTACTTC.

V usage is TRBV7-9 and J usage is TRBJ2-3; D is possibly TRBD1 (5 bases). This CDR3 has 15 amino acids. Germline V CDR1 and CDR2: SEHNR, FQNEAQ (reference sequence). Trimming shortened V by 0 bases and J by 1 base, and 8 bases separated the two germline ends. The CDR3, as DNA: TGTGCCAGCAGCTTAGCAGGGGCCGGCACAGATACGCAGTATTTT. Translating gives CASSLAGAGTDTQYF. Complete variable domain (other parts from reference TRBV7-9 and TRBJ2-3): DTGVSQNPRHKITKRGQNVTFRCDPISEHNRLYWYRQTLGQGPEFLTYFQNEAQLEKSRLLSDRFSAERPKGSFSTLEIQRTEQGDSAMYLCASSLAGAGTDTQYFGPGTRLTVL.

V and J are TRBV5-6 and TRBJ1-5, with D tentatively TRBD1 (5 bases). From germline, CDR1 is SGHDT and CDR2 YYEEEE. The CDR3 totals 15 residues. V shed 1 base and J shed 4 bases, with 12 bases lying between them. This CDR3 is CASSLTGGWNQPQHF. CDR3 nucleotide sequence: TGTGCCAGCAGCTTGACCGGGGGGTGGAATCAGCCCCAGCATTTT.

V gene TRBV5-4 combines with J gene TRBJ2-3; D unresolved. This CDR3 is 15 amino acids long. Germline CDR1 SGHNT, CDR2 YYREEE (reference sequence). V was clipped by 0 bases and J by 5 bases, with 13 bases between them. The CDR3 DNA reads as TGTGCCAGCAGCTTGGTTGGCGCGGTGGAAGATACGCAGTATTTT. Translated: CASSLVGAVEDTQYF.

This clone was picked up one time. This chain uses TRBV9 with TRBJ2-5; D gene unclear. This CDR3 has 15 amino acids. Germline lookup yields CDR1 SGDLS and CDR2 YYNGEE. V lost 4 bases, J lost 1 base, and 14 bases lay in between. The CDR3 reads CASSSRGNLQETQYF. The CDR3 DNA reads TGTGCCAGCAGCTCCCGCGGAAACCTCCAAGAGACCCAGTACTTC. The full variable domain, with the rest looked up from reference TRBV9 and TRBJ2-5, is DSGVTQTPKHLITATGQRVTLRCSPRSGDLSVYWYQQSLDQGLQFLIQYYNGEERAKGNILERFSAQQFPDLHSELNLSSLELGDSALYFCASSSRGNLQETQYFGPGTRLLVL.

The V gene is TRBV28, the J gene TRBJ1-1, with 7 positions matching TRBD1. The CDR3 loop spans 16 amino acids. Germline loops: CDR1 MDHEN, CDR2 SYDVKM. V dropped 3 bases and J dropped 1; count of bases not matched to a gene: 8. The CDR3 bases are TGTGCCAGCAGTTTTCAGGGCAGGGGGACGAACACTGAAGCTTTCTTT. Translation: CASSFQGRGTNTEAFF.

The chain recombines TRBV5-4 with TRBJ2-7, with 8 bases matching TRBD1. Trimming took 3 bases from V and 3 from J; bases not matched to a gene: 5. The CDR3 is 14 residues long. Looked up from germline, CDR1 is SGHNT and CDR2 is YYREEE (reference sequence). CDR3 DNA: TGTGCCAGCAGCTCGGACAGGGCTAACTACGAGCAGTACTTC. Translation: CASSSDRANYEQYF.

The V and J genes are TRBV19 and TRBJ2-4, with 7 positions matching TRBD1. The CDR3 has 14 amino acids. V dropped 10 bases and J dropped 3; count of bases not matched to a gene: 9. Germline V gene lookup returns CDR1 LNHDA and CDR2 SQIVND (reference sequence). Here the CDR3 DNA reads TGTGCCACCCAGCCAGACAGGGTCAAAAACATTCAGTACTTC. Amino acids: CATQPDRVKNIQYF.